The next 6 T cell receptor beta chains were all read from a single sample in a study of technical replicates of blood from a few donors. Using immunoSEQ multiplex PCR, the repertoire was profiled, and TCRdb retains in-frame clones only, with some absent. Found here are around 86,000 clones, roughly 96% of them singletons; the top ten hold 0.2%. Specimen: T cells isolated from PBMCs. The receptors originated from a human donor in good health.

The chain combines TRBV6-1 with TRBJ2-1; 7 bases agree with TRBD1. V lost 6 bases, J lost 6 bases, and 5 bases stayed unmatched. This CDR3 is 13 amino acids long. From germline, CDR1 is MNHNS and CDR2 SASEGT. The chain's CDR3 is CASRATGFNEQFF. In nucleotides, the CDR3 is TGTGCCAGCAGAGCGACAGGGTTCAATGAGCAGTTCTTC.

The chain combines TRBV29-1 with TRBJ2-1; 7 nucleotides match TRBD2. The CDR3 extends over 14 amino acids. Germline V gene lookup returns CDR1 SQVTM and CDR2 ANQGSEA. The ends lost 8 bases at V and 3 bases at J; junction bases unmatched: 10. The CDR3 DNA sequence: TGCAGCTATCTAGGGAGGGGAGGCTACAATGAGCAGTTCTTC. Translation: CSYLGRGGYNEQFF.

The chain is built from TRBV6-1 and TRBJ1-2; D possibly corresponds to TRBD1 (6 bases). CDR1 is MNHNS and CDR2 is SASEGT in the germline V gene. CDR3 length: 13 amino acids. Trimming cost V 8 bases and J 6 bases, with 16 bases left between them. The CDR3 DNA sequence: TGTGCCAGCTGGACAGACTACATCGATGGCTACACCTTC. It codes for CASWTDYIDGYTF.

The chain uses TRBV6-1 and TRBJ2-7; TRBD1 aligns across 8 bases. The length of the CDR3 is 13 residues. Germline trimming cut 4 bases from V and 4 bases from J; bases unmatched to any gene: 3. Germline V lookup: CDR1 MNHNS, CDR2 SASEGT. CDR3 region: CASSVDRVYEQYF. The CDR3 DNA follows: TGTGCCAGCAGTGTGGACAGGGTATACGAGCAGTACTTC.

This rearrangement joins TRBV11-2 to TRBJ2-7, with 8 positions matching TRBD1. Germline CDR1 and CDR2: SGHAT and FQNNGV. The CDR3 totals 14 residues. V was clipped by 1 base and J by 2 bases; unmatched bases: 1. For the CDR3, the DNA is TGTGCCAGCAGCTTAGCGGGACAGGCCTACGAGCAGTACTTC. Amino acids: CASSLAGQAYEQYF.

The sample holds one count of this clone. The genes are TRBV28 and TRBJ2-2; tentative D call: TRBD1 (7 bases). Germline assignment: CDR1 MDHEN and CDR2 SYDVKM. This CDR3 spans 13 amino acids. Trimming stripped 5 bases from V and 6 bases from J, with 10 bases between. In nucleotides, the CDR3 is TGTGCCAGCAGTCTCAGGGGGGCCGGGGAGCTGTTTTTT. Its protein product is CASSLRGAGELFF. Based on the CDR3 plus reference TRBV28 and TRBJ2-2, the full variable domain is DVKVTQSSRYLVKRTGEKVFLECVQDMDHENMFWYRQDPGLGLRLIYFSYDVKMKEKGDIPEGYSVSREKKERFSLILESASTNQTSMYLCASSLRGAGELFFGEGSRLTVL.